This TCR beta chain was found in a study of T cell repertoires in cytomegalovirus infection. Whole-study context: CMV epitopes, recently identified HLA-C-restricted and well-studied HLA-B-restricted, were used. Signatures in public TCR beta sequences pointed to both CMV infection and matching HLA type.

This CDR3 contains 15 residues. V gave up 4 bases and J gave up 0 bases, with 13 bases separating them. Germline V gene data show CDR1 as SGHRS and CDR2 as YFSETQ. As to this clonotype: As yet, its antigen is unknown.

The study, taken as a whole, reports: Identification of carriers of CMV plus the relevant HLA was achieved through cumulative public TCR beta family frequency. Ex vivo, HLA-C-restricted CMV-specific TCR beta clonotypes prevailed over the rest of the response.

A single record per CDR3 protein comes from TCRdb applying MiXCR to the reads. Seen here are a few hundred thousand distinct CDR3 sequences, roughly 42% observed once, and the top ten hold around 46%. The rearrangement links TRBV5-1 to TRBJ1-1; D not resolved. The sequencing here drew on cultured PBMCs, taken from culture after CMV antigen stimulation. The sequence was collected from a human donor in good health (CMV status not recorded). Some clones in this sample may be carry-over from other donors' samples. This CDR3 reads CASSRDEGVNTEAFF. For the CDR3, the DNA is TGCGCCAGCAGCCGGGATGAGGGCGTGAACACTGAAGCTTTCTTT.